This T cell receptor (beta chain) is from a study of cytomegalovirus exposure and HLA in healthy donors. This clone was observed once. One end of the junction is discordant with germline, which a read error may explain. PCR was performed using 60 Vbeta and 13 Jbeta primers. Authors' processing steps: The count from a later analysis was tens of millions of unique TCR beta chains, some 10 million of them shared. Only in-frame clones appear in the TCRdb table, and some are missing; sequencing was by immunoSEQ multiplex PCR. The V and J calls and the clone size are those of that table, but D and trimming were determined from the DNA. Counted here are approximately 190,000 clones, approximately 81% occurring once; the ten biggest clones make up about 3.8%. This sequence was found in a man aged 50 to 59 in good health and CMV-seronegative. The sample consisted of PBMCs.

CDR3 protein: CSSTKLQGGMNTEAFF. The CDR3 coding sequence is TGTTCCAGCACCAAACTACAGGGTGGCATGAACACTGAAGCTTTCTTT. This chain uses TRBV7-9 with TRBJ1-1; possibly TRBD1 for D (6 bases). The CDR3 covers 16 residues. Per germline, CDR1 SEHNR and CDR2 FQNEAQ (reference sequence).